The next 20 T cell receptor beta chains were all read from a single sample in a study of T cell responses to AZD1222 COVID-19 vaccine (dated by TCRdb to the early 2020s). In the paper's terms, the time point label means: about 28 days (+/-7) after the second vaccine dose. Library prep was done by the immunoSEQ multiplex PCR assay. The source is immuneACCESS, and TCRdb retained only in-frame sequences with V and J called. Part of the clones is not carried over; for the studies checked, unresolved V genes explain less than half of this, and the remainder is unexplained. This sample holds about 15,000 clones; about 80% were observed only once. Approximately 15% of the sample goes to the ten largest clones. The sample consisted of peripheral blood, taken 28 days after the second AZD1222 dose. Every receptor here comes from an adult who received the AZD1222 COVID-19 vaccine.

V usage is TRBV3-1 (or the pseudogene TRBV3-2) and J usage is TRBJ2-1; a weak D match, TRBD1 (5 bases). The germline V gene has CDR1 LGHDT and CDR2 YNNKEL (reference sequence). Trimming stripped 3 bases from V and 7 bases from J, with 10 bases between. This CDR3 comprises 13 residues. The DNA of the CDR3 is TGTGCCAGCAGCCACAGGGTATCTAATGAGCAGTTCTTC. It yields the protein CASSHRVSNEQFF.

This clone was seen a handful of times. The V and J genes are TRBV4-3 and TRBJ1-1, with a possible D match to TRBD1 (5 bases). Deletions cut 1 base from V and 4 bases from J, with 16 bases between. The CDR3 contains 16 residues. CDR1 and CDR2 from the germline V gene are LGHNA and YSLEER. As DNA, the CDR3 is TGCGCCAGCAGCCAAGTTTGGGCAGGGCAGAGCACTGAAGCTTTCTTT. Residues: CASSQVWAGQSTEAFF.

This chain links TRBV7-9 with TRBJ2-1; 8 nucleotides agree with TRBD2. CDR1 SEHNR and CDR2 FQNEAQ come from the germline V gene (reference sequence). This CDR3 spans 17 amino acids. With V trimmed by 3 bases and J by 2 bases, 9 bases remained unmatched. CDR3: CASSFPTSGDTYNEQFF. The CDR3 DNA reads TGTGCCAGCAGCTTCCCTACTAGCGGTGACACCTACAATGAGCAGTTCTTC. Filled out from reference TRBV7-9 and TRBJ2-1, the complete variable domain reads DTGVSQNPRHKITKRGQNVTFRCDPISEHNRLYWYRQTLGQGPEFLTYFQNEAQLEKSRLLSDRFSAERPKGSFSTLEIQRTEQGDSAMYLCASSFPTSGDTYNEQFFGPGTRLTVL.

The rearrangement uses TRBV19 and TRBJ2-2; 12 nucleotides match TRBD1. This CDR3 has 17 residues. Per germline, CDR1 LNHDA and CDR2 SQIVND (reference sequence). The trim removed 5 bases at V and 6 bases at J, leaving 10 bases unmatched. The DNA of the CDR3 is TGTGCCAGTAGTTCCAGACCGGGACAGGGGGCTCCCGGGGAGCTGTTTTTT. This sequence encodes CASSSRPGQGAPGELFF.

The chain combines TRBV29-1 with TRBJ2-7; D possibly corresponds to TRBD1 (6 bases). The V gene lost 5 bases and the J gene lost 0 bases, with 11 bases spanning the gap. CDR1 and CDR2 (germline): SQVTM, ANQGSEA. The CDR3 is 13 residues long. CDR3 nucleotides: TGCAGCGTTTCGGGACACACCTCCTACGAGCAGTACTTC. It encodes CSVSGHTSYEQYF.

The chain has TRBV7-8 and TRBJ1-2; no reliable D call. The germline V gene encodes CDR1 SGHVS and CDR2 FQNEAQ. Trimming removed 0 bases from V and 0 bases from J, with 8 bases in between. CDR3 length: 15 amino acids. The CDR3, as DNA: TGTGCCAGCAGCTTAGCGCACGGGCCTAACTATGGCTACACCTTC. Translation gives CASSLAHGPNYGYTF.

The genes are TRBV3-1 (or the pseudogene TRBV3-2) and TRBJ1-6; D is uncertain. The CDR3 is made up of 12 amino acids. CDR1 and CDR2 (germline): LGHDT, YNNKEL (reference sequence). V dropped 3 bases and J dropped 6 bases, with 3 bases sitting between them. CDR3 loop: CASSQSNSPLHF. The CDR3 DNA follows: TGTGCCAGCAGCCAGAGTAATTCACCCCTCCACTTT.

V is TRBV7-8 and J is TRBJ1-5; D is unclear. CDR1 and CDR2 from the germline V gene are SGHVS and FQNEAQ. V was cut by 4 bases and J by 6 bases, with 16 bases left in between. The CDR3 spans 15 residues. The CDR3 DNA follows: TGTGCCAGCAGCTCCCGGGAAGGGCCGGTTCAGCCCCAGCATTTT. It encodes CASSSREGPVQPQHF.

The rearrangement links TRBV15 to TRBJ1-3; D is perhaps TRBD1 (6 bases). Germline CDR1 is LNHNV and CDR2 is YYDKDF (reference sequence). The CDR3 runs 14 residues. V gave up 5 bases and J gave up 7 bases, with 15 bases separating them. The chain's CDR3 is CATSAVGGINTIYF. The CDR3 DNA follows: TGTGCCACCAGCGCCGTAGGGGGTATCAACACCATATATTTT. The variable domain in full, with the rest retrieved from reference TRBV15 and TRBJ1-3, is DAMVIQNPRYQVTQFGKPVTLSCSQTLNHNVMYWYQQKSSQAPKLLFHYYDKDFNNEADTPDNFQSRRPNTSFCFLDIRSPGLGDTAMYLCATSAVGGINTIYFGEGSWLTVV.

This chain links TRBV7-2 with TRBJ2-5; D might be TRBD2 (7 bases). CDR1 SGHTA and CDR2 FQGNSA come from the germline V gene. The CDR3 length is 15 residues. Trimming removed 5 bases from V and 5 bases from J, with 18 bases in between. Here the CDR3 reads CASSMSRGAHETQYF. CDR3 DNA: TGTGCCAGCAGCATGTCCCGGGGGGCCCACGAGACCCAGTACTTC.

J is TRBJ1-4 and V is TRBV27; 9 nucleotides agree with TRBD1. CDR3 size: 15 residues. Germline values: CDR1 MNHEY, CDR2 SMNVEV (reference sequence). Trimming removed 5 bases from V and 4 bases from J; junction bases left unmatched: 5. This CDR3 is CASSLGQGFNEKLFF. CDR3 nucleotide sequence: TGTGCCAGCAGTCTTGGACAGGGGTTTAATGAAAAACTGTTTTTT.

The CDR3 coding sequence is TGTGCCAGCAGCATGCTAAGCTCCTACAATGAGCAGTTCTTC. This codes for CASSMLSSYNEQFF. The chain combines TRBV14 with TRBJ2-1; D remains unclear. CDR3 length: 14 residues. Trimming left V 5 bases short and J 0 bases short, with 8 bases between. Germline lookup yields CDR1 SGHDN and CDR2 FVKESK.

This clone was found a few times. The V gene is TRBV6-2 or TRBV6-3, the J gene TRBJ2-2, with D possibly matching TRBD2 (6 bases). Trimming took 6 bases from V and 7 from J, leaving 18 bases between them. The CDR3 runs 15 residues. CDR1 and CDR2 from the germline V gene are MNHEY and SVGEGT. The CDR3 region has the DNA TGTGCCAGCAGCCCTCTCGGAGGGACGGGCGGGGAGCTGTTTTTT. It encodes CASSPLGGTGGELFF.

This clone was recorded once. The gene calls are TRBV12-3 or TRBV12-4 and TRBJ1-2; 7 positions match TRBD1. The CDR3 is 12 residues long. Trimming removed 7 bases from V and 7 bases from J; junction bases left unmatched: 6. As DNA, the CDR3 is TGTGCCAGCACCCGACAGGGCGGTGGCTACACCTTC. It yields the protein CASTRQGGGYTF.

The CDR3 sequence: CASSLGGQNQPQHF. The CDR3 nucleotides are TGCGCCAGCAGCTTGGGGGGCCAGAATCAGCCCCAGCATTTT. The chain uses TRBV5-1 and TRBJ1-5; a possible D gene is TRBD1 (5 bases). The germline gives CDR1 SGHRS, CDR2 YFSETQ. The V and J ends lost 0 bases and 4 bases respectively, with 8 bases between them. The CDR3 runs to 14 residues.

This sequence joins TRBV7-2 and TRBJ2-1; weak D call: TRBD2 (6 bases). There are 15 residues in the CDR3. V lost 5 bases to trimming and J lost 0 bases, with 11 bases between them. Per the germline V gene, CDR1 is SGHTA and CDR2 is FQGNSA. Written as DNA, the CDR3 is TGTGCCAGCAGCATTAGCGGCCCCTCCTACAATGAGCAGTTCTTC. It encodes CASSISGPSYNEQFF.

V usage is TRBV14 and J usage is TRBJ1-1, with unresolved D. V was pared by 2 bases and J by 4 bases, with 8 bases between. The CDR3 covers 13 residues. CDR1 is SGHDN and CDR2 is FVKESK in the germline V gene. In DNA, the CDR3 is TGTGCCAGCAGCCAACAATGGGGCACTGAAGCTTTCTTT. Amino acid sequence: CASSQQWGTEAFF.

The chain joins TRBV7-2 to TRBJ2-4; D possibly corresponds to TRBD2 (6 bases). The CDR3 has 14 amino acids. V shed 3 bases and J shed 0 bases, with 6 bases lying between them. Germline loops: CDR1 SGHTA, CDR2 FQGNSA. This CDR3 is CASSLGLAKNIQYF. The CDR3 DNA sequence: TGTGCCAGCAGCTTGGGACTAGCCAAAAACATTCAGTACTTC.

V is TRBV5-8 and J is TRBJ1-6; D is uncertain. The CDR3 totals 14 residues. The germline V and J ends were trimmed by 4 bases and 9 bases, with 14 bases remaining between them. Germline V gene sequence: CDR1 SGHTS, CDR2 YDEGEE. CDR3 loop: CASSAGNLGSPLHF. The CDR3 DNA reads TGTGCCAGCAGCGCCGGGAACCTCGGTTCACCCCTCCACTTT.

This clone was seen a handful of times. This chain uses TRBV30 with TRBJ1-1; 7 bases are shared with TRBD1. Germline CDR1 GTSNPN, CDR2 SVGIG (reference sequence). The CDR3 is 12 amino acids. V shed 5 bases, J shed 5 bases, and the junction held 5 bases outside the gene matches. The CDR3 coding sequence is TGTGCCTGGGATCAGGGGGGGACTGAAGCTTTCTTT. Amino acids: CAWDQGGTEAFF.